This TCR beta chain was retrieved from a study of preoperative IRX-2 immunotherapy in early breast cancer. Produced via immunoSEQ multiplex PCR; TCRdb's table is partial and in-frame only. The data hold about 25,000 clones, with 80% to 90% observed a single time. Treatment: preoperative locoregional IRX-2 cytokine immunotherapy. Patients received preoperative, locoregional IRX-2 cytokine immunotherapy in a phase Ib study. This sequence was found in a human donor with breast cancer. The sequencing used lymph node tissue, collected after IRX-2 immunotherapy.

The CDR3 DNA is TGTGCCTGGAGTGTAAACCAGGATTCACCCCTCCACTTT. Encoded protein: CAWSVNQDSPLHF. This chain connects TRBV30 to TRBJ1-6; D is unresolved. CDR1 is GTSNPN, CDR2 SVGIG, per germline (reference sequence). The CDR3 totals 13 residues. The V gene lost 0 bases and the J gene lost 8 bases, with 8 bases spanning the gap.